One sample yielded the 8 T cell receptor beta chains listed below, sequenced in a study of human T cells and chemical hapten exposure. TCRdb processed the RACE reads anew with MiXCR; each CDR3 protein has one entry. The sample has some 50,000 distinct CDR3 sequences; around 4.5% are singletons. Specified time point: healthy volunteer bleed at 2 weeks. The starting material, unfractionated whole blood, was used for total RNA extraction. Sequences were obtained from whole blood. The receptors come from a human donor in good health. Some clones in this sample may be carry-over from other donors' samples.

This clonotype was found many times. This chain links TRBV13 with TRBJ2-7; D is unresolved. The germline gives CDR1 PRHDT, CDR2 FYEKMQ (reference sequence). Trimming cost V 5 bases and J 4 bases, with 15 bases left between them. The CDR3 has 14 residues. CDR3 bases: TGTGCCAGCAGCACCCGACTGCCTCCATACGAGCAGTACTTC. This sequence encodes CASSTRLPPYEQYF.

J is TRBJ1-5 and V is TRBV12-3 or TRBV12-4; D is undetermined. Between the trimmed V and J ends, which lost 6 bases and 3 bases, there was a span of 18 bases. This CDR3 has 16 amino acids. CDR3 protein: CASSSGRLWANQPQHF. CDR3 sequence (DNA): TGTGCCAGCAGCTCCGGGAGGTTATGGGCCAATCAGCCCCAGCATTTT.

This clonotype has ten or more counts. This chain links TRBV20-1 with TRBJ2-7; TRBD2 might be the D (5 bases). Germline-derived CDR1 and CDR2 are DFQATT and SNEGSKA (reference sequence). This CDR3 has 12 amino acids. V was cut by 6 bases and J by 2 bases, with 11 bases left in between. The CDR3 loop is CSAEESTYEQYF. The CDR3 nucleotides read TGCAGTGCGGAGGAATCCACCTACGAGCAGTACTTC.

In its sample, this clonotype was seen many times. The chain has TRBV28 and TRBJ2-1; D uncertain. This CDR3 spans 11 amino acids. The germline gives CDR1 MDHEN, CDR2 SYDVKM. V lost 4 bases and J lost 10, with 8 bases in between. Here the CDR3 DNA reads TGTGCCAGCAGTTCCTTAGCAGAGCAGTTCTTC. Amino acids: CASSSLAEQFF.

In this sample, this clonotype turned up a few times. The chain has TRBV28 and TRBJ2-3; tentatively, D is TRBD2 (5 bases). Germline loops: CDR1 MDHEN, CDR2 SYDVKM. The CDR3 has 15 amino acids. The V end lost 3 bases, the J end lost 0 bases, and 10 bases lay between the germline ends. In DNA, the CDR3 is TGTGCCAGCAGTTTCTTCTGGACTAGCACAGATACGCAGTATTTT. Amino acids: CASSFFWTSTDTQYF.

This clonotype was observed at least ten times. The V call is TRBV27, the J call TRBJ2-6; 8 bases match TRBD2. The CDR3 sequence is 14 residues long. The germline V gene encodes CDR1 MNHEY and CDR2 SMNVEV (reference sequence). J gave up 15 bases and V 6 bases, and 13 bases lay outside the gene matches. CDR3 DNA: TGTGCCAGCAGGAGTTTAGACCGGGGGGGTGCCCTGACTTTC. This gives the protein CASRSLDRGGALTF.

This clonotype was recorded many times. J is TRBJ1-5 and V is TRBV30; tentatively, D is TRBD1 (5 bases). The V gene's germline CDR1 is GTSNPN and CDR2 SVGIG (reference sequence). The V end was cut by 1 base, the J end by 4 bases, with 8 bases between. This CDR3 has 13 residues. The CDR3 loop is CAWSGQGNQPQHF. The CDR3 nucleotides read TGTGCCTGGAGTGGGCAGGGAAATCAGCCCCAGCATTTT.

This sequence joins TRBV25-1 and TRBJ2-1, with 10 bases identical to TRBD2. Germline lookup yields CDR1 MGHDK and CDR2 SYGVNS. This CDR3 is built from 22 residues. Germline trimming cut 1 base from V and 7 bases from J; bases unmatched to any gene: 25. This chain's CDR3 is CASSESAQPRIAGGRRTNEQFF. The CDR3 DNA follows: TGTGCCAGCAGTGAATCCGCACAACCGAGGATAGCGGGAGGACGCCGAACGAATGAGCAGTTCTTC.